This note documents a single T cell receptor (beta chain) sequence. Its binding antigen is unknown. Preparation of the library involved the immunoSEQ multiplex PCR assay. For the multiplex PCR, a mixture combining 60 forward primers for TCR Vbeta segments and 13 reverse primers for TCR Jbeta segments was used. The CDR3 region of rearranged TCR beta genes was amplified from genomic DNA with a multiplex PCR assay. On the Illumina HiSeq System, the amplified TCR beta libraries were sequenced as 87-base-pair reads. On the authors' methods: A later analysis counted about 80 million unique TCR beta chains across the 650 to 800 repertoires, and around 9.9 million of these chains were shared by at least two donors. To remove PCR and sequencing errors, raw reads were error-corrected and collapsed into unique sequences using a nearest-neighbor algorithm that merged closely related sequences. CDR3 sequences were aligned to IMGT reference sequences to assign V, D and J gene segments. Each retained sequence needed at least a six-nucleotide match to both a V gene segment and a J gene segment. A rearrangement was called productive if the CDR3 had no stop codons and remained in frame with V and J, and every other rearrangement was called non-productive. Following IMGT convention, CDR3 was defined as the stretch from the second conserved V-encoded cysteine up to the conserved J-encoded phenylalanine. The earlier analysis of roughly 590 of the donors excluded sequences that lacked an unambiguous match to a single V gene segment. An earlier analysis of some 500 of the donors classified V segments as functional when productive rearrangements were above 56.7% and as segregating when the standard deviation between donors was above 5%. A statistical classification framework was built to diagnose cytomegalovirus status from the catalog of TCR beta chain sequences. In a later analysis, TCR nucleotide sequences were compared against IMGT/GENE-DB human TR gene sequences so that V and J genes could be assigned. In a later analysis, CDR3 sequences and most-parsimonious VDJ recombination scenarios were assigned using the TCRdist pipeline. In a later analysis, each TCR beta chain was defined by its CDR3 amino acid sequence together with its V-gene family, and reads without a unique V-gene family were excluded. To address suspected cross-contamination and a sequencing artifact, a later analysis removed 550 to 750 highly shared, low-generation-probability nucleotide sequences. In a later analysis, a clonal expansion index was calculated for each public chain from normalized within-repertoire ranks of inferred template counts. Generation probabilities in a later analysis came from a VDJ recombination model fitted to out-of-frame rearrangements, and those results were checked against IGoR. In a later analysis, TCR-TCR, TCR-HLA and TCR-CMV co-occurrence was scored with hypergeometric tests, and a repertoire-size bias correction was applied to TCR pairs. In a later analysis, false discovery rates were estimated by permuting HLA or CMV assignments 20 times. In a later analysis, co-occurring TCRs were grouped using DBSCAN, with TCRdist sequence similarity added in when clustering inside HLA-allele-positive subsets. For co-occurrence clustering, repertoires with fewer than 30,000 or more than 120,000 public chains were excluded, along with roughly five repertoires with anomalous nucleotide sharing. Entries here come from immuneACCESS through TCRdb and include only in-frame sequences with V and J called. Some clones fail to appear in such tables; in the studies checked, an unresolved V gene covers under half of the shortfall, and the cause of the remainder is unknown. That table furnishes V, J and clone size, whereas the DNA furnished D and trimming. The sample's table lists a count of under 65,000 clones. 3.6% of the sample lies in the top ten.

These data belong to a study of cytomegalovirus exposure and HLA in healthy donors (dated by TCRdb to the late 2010s). A note on the overall study: An earlier analysis of a few hundred of the donors reported approximately 300 Gb of sequence data and 117 million unique TCR beta sequences obtained from about 200 million T cells. Roughly five DR-DQ haplotypes were handled as single units for association and clustering because linkage in the cohort was strong. Of the approximately 400 genotyped donors, 81% fell in the genetic ancestry cluster associated with self-reported Caucasian donors. Every discovery cohort repertoire had been produced on one sequencing platform. In a later analysis, previously published TCR beta repertoires from fewer than 750 donors were re-analyzed and high-resolution HLA genotyping was added so that TCR occurrence patterns could be studied. About 280 gigabases of sequencing data and approximately 85 million unique TCR sequences were included in an early release covering under 650 HLA-typed donors. To predict cytomegalovirus infection status, the study combined high-throughput TCR immunosequencing, statistical association of individual TCRs with disease status, and machine learning. The number of donors typed differed by locus, with about 620-630 for A, B, C, DRB1 and DQB1, 522 for DQA1, 600 to 610 for DPA1, and approximately 470 for DPB1. In an earlier analysis of around 540 of the donors, high-throughput TCR beta sequencing was used to judge whether each TCR beta V gene segment behaved as functional or pseudogenic. In the later analysis, no new phenotypic data were used to find candidate immune exposures; instead, reliance was placed on TCR beta sequences and their occurrence across donors. The T cell repertoires of 666 subjects were profiled by immunosequencing and related to cytomegalovirus serostatus. Class I and class II HLA loci were covered by the typing at four-digit resolution. The study aimed to test whether cataloging public T cell receptors could reveal signatures of past pathogen exposure. A later genetic analysis took genome-wide SNP genotypes for about 55% of the roughly 670 donors and used that subset as a discovery cohort. A separate validation cohort of about 110 different subjects was used in addition to the 666-subject first cohort. On average, over 200,000 unique TCR beta nucleotide sequences were sequenced per donor among a few hundred genotyped donors of the cohort, with 15% to 20% of those sequences being non-productive. Donor age, sex, ethnicity and CMV serostatus were collected together with the repertoire data. Study-wide conclusions, independent of this receptor: According to a later analysis, most CMV-associated TCR beta chains appeared to be HLA-restricted, and the HLA associations seemed to be driven largely by CMV exposure. In this cohort, only TCR beta chains were sequenced, and detectable features were limited by the absence of alpha or paired-chain data. A further reported finding was that TCR beta sequences accurately predicted the HLA-A and HLA-B alleles for most subjects in the first cohort. The authors suggested that the approach could potentially be extended to other disease states and immunological phenotypes. CMV serostatus was the only immune exposure information available for the cohort. A later genetic analysis associated a missense DCLRE1C variant with V-gene and J-gene trimming of TCR beta chains, and an independent cohort replicated the association. The presence/absence analyses assumed that sequencing depth was roughly uniform across donors, and that assumption may not be true. Most TCR sequences were observed very rarely across donors, whereas some public TCRs were present in many individuals. In an earlier analysis of 587 of the donors, most TCR beta V segments appeared in productive rearrangements about 87% or about 30% of the time, broadly matching IMGT annotations. Because the 87-base-pair reads could not distinguish some IMGT-functional V segments, including TRBV6-2 and TRBV6-3, those segments were excluded. Over 15 rarely observed V segments, including chromosome 9 orphons, were excluded from the earlier analysis of 550 to 700 of the donors because counts were too low. Linkage disequilibrium might explain the correlated functional status among segregating V segments, but an unknown experimental factor could not be excluded. In a later analysis, about 17,000 TCR beta sequences were associated with specific HLA alleles at a false discovery rate of 0.05. Cytomegalovirus status was reported to be diagnosed by the classifier with high specificity and sensitivity in both the original and validation cohorts. In a later genetic analysis, fewer N-insertions in productive TCRs were reported among donors in an Asian-associated ancestry cluster than the approximately 670-donor mean. Assigning TCR associations to individual alleles was difficult when HLA alleles, especially DR and DQ, strongly co-occurred. A cluster of highly shared sequence variants was judged likely to be a technical artifact of the sequencing pipeline. In a later analysis, HLA-associated TCR beta chains were found to be more clonally expanded and to have lower generation probabilities than equally common non-associated chains. In vitro tests confirmed that three of the cytomegalovirus-associated TCR beta chains recognize cytomegalovirus antigens. A later analysis reported that several top co-occurrence clusters appeared linked to parvovirus B19, influenza, CMV and Epstein-Barr virus. A total of 150 or so TCR beta chains were listed by the study as associated with cytomegalovirus. Because some donors lacked HLA typing at each locus, the association tests relied only on the typed subset. In a later analysis, the rate of TCR association differed among HLA loci, with DRB1 alleles having the most associated TCRs and HLA-C alleles having the fewest.

The cohort comprised 666 healthy bone marrow donors. All cohort members were sampled while nominally healthy, although unrecorded immune exposures were likely present. The donor was CMV seronegative and was included in the group of about 400 seronegative cohort members. Every donor gave a peripheral blood sample, and the peripheral blood mononuclear cells from that sample were used for TCR beta sequencing. The Qiagen DNeasy Blood Extraction Kit was used to extract genomic DNA from the blood cell samples. The CDR3 holds 11 amino acids from the cysteine to the phenylalanine. The entry retains the CDR3 DNA only, 33 bases that are in frame from base 1. Trimming removed 11 bases from V and 7 bases from J; the gene matches leave 7 bases unexplained. The germline V gene specifies SNHLY as CDR1 and FYNNEI as CDR2.

The receptor comes from a woman between 18 and 29 years old in good health and CMV-seronegative. What was sequenced was PBMCs. The chain employs TRBV2 and TRBJ1-1; 7 nucleotides in the junction match TRBD1. The CDR3 protein is CAGKGAVEAFF. The nucleotides read TGTGCCGGAAAGGGGGCGGTTGAAGCTTTCTTT.